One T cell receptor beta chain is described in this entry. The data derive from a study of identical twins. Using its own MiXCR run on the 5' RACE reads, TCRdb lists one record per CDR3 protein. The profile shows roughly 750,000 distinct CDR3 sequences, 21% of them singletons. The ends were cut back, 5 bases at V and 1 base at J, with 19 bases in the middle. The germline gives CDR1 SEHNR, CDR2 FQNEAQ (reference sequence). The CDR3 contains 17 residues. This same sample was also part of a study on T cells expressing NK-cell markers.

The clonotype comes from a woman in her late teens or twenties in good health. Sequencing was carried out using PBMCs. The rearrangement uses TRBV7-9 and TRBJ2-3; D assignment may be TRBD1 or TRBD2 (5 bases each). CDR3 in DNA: TGTGCCAGCAGCCCCCCGGGCAGGGCGCGGGGCACAGATACGCAGTATTTT. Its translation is CASSPPGRARGTDTQYF.